This TCR beta chain was captured in a study of cytomegalovirus exposure and HLA in healthy donors (dated by TCRdb to about 2017). Regarding the complete study: The roughly 670 repertoires of the first cohort and the 120 or so validation repertoires were produced on the same platform, according to a later analysis. High-throughput TCR immunosequencing, statistical association of individual TCRs with disease status, and machine learning were combined to predict cytomegalovirus infection status. In addition to the first cohort of 666 subjects, a separate validation cohort of 100 to 150 different subjects was used. The study aimed to test whether signatures of past pathogen exposure could be identified by cataloging public T cell receptors. What the study reported, not specific to this receptor: A later analysis found that TCRs clustered in the first cohort also tended to co-occur in the 130 or so validation repertoires, with approximately 95% of cluster scores above 0. Cytomegalovirus status was reported to be diagnosed by the classifier with high specificity and sensitivity in both the original and validation cohorts. A few of the identified cytomegalovirus-associated TCR beta chains were confirmed in vitro to be specific for cytomegalovirus antigens. A total of about 150 TCR beta chains were listed by the study as associated with cytomegalovirus. Across donors, most TCR sequences were observed very rarely, whereas some public TCRs were present in many individuals. A later analysis lacked HLA typing for the validation cohort, so it scored co-occurrence in that cohort across all 110 or so repertoires. According to the authors, the approach could potentially be generalized to other disease states and immunological phenotypes.

Trimming removed 8 bases from V and 0 bases from J, leaving 13 bases between the germline ends. Spanning cysteine to phenylalanine, the CDR3 consists of 15 amino acids. Only the CDR3 DNA stays, 45 bases, in frame from base 1. The germline V gene (reference sequence) specifies MNHEY as CDR1 and SMNVEV as CDR2. About this clone itself: Its antigen is still unknown. No base quality information exists; no much larger clone differs at one position.

The donors belonged to the validation cohort of roughly 120 subjects, which was separate from the roughly 700-subject first cohort. To prepare the library, the immunoSEQ multiplex PCR assay was applied. Processing in the source paper ran as follows. A statistical classification framework was built for diagnosing cytomegalovirus status from the catalog of TCR beta chain sequences. TCRdb limited this immuneACCESS table to in-frame rearrangements with V and J called. A share of clones is missing; checked studies link under half to unresolved V genes, and the rest is unexplained. That table supplies the V and J calls and clone size; D and trimming were determined from the DNA. Across this sample there are 170,000 or so clones, with 84% seen only once. Around 2.8% of the sample is held by the ten biggest clonotypes.

Recombination joined TRBV27 with TRBJ2-2; no D gene is confidently identified. Sequenced material: PBMCs. The origin of this receptor is a woman aged 18-29 years in good health and CMV-seropositive. CDR3 region: CASSRQAANTGELFF. The base sequence is TGTGCCAGCTCCCGACAAGCCGCGAACACCGGGGAGCTGTTTTTT.